One sample yielded the 4 T cell receptor beta chains listed below, sequenced in a study of lung T cells in sarcoidosis with Löfgren's syndrome. TCRdb reanalysed the reads using MiXCR and keeps one entry per CDR3 protein. This sample carries tens of thousands of distinct CDR3 sequences, roughly 20% of them seen once, and the ten largest clones take about 2.3%. Sequenced material: CD4+ T cells from PBMCs. Receptor source: a human donor with sarcoidosis (Löfgren's syndrome or another form), or a control subject (not recorded which).

This clonotype occurred a few times. Without the conserved terminal phenylalanine or tryptophan, this CDR3 likely stems from a read error. The chain recombines TRBV20-1 with TRBJ2-1; 7 positions match TRBD2. Germline V CDR1 and CDR2: DFQATT, SNEGSKA (reference sequence). The CDR3 has 15 residues. After removal of 0 bases from V and 4 bases from J, the junction contained 6 bases not matched to a gene. CDR3 protein: CSARESGRVYNEQFL. The CDR3 coding sequence is TGCAGTGCTAGAGAATCGGGGAGGGTGTACAATGAGCAGTTCCTC.

This clonotype was picked up one time. The V and J genes are TRBV5-4 and TRBJ2-2; no clear D. The CDR3 covers 14 residues. Germline assignment: CDR1 SGHNT and CDR2 YYREEE (reference sequence). The germline V and J ends were trimmed by 4 bases and 6 bases, with 13 bases remaining between them. The CDR3 DNA sequence: TGTGCCAGCAGCCCCGCCGGGCCAGCCGGGGAGCTGTTTTTT. Translating gives CASSPAGPAGELFF.

Regarding this clonotype: The conserved phenylalanine or tryptophan is not found at the CDR3 terminus, so this likely reflects a read error. The chain uses TRBV27 and TRBJ1-5; no definite D call. The germline V and J ends were trimmed by 8 bases and 3 bases, with 14 bases remaining between them. CDR1 is MNHEY and CDR2 is SMNVEV in the germline V gene (reference sequence). The CDR3 contains 14 residues. The DNA for the CDR3 is TGTGCCAGCGGTTGGAATGGGGTCAATCAGCCCCAGCATCTT. Its translation is CASGWNGVNQPQHL.

The CDR3 DNA reads TGTGCCAGCAGCCATAATTTGTCCGGGGTGGGCAGGGGGGACTACAATGAGCAGTTCTTC. This encodes CASSHNLSGVGRGDYNEQFF. The chain couples TRBV11-2 to TRBJ2-1, with D maybe TRBD1 (7 bases). CDR1 SGHAT and CDR2 FQNNGV come from the germline V gene. Trimming took 5 bases from V and 3 from J, leaving 29 bases between them. CDR3 size: 20 residues.